This TCR beta chain was retrieved from a study of CD8+CD57+ T cells in acquired aplastic anemia. Study-wide results and limits: Between patients and controls, about 31 CD8+ CDR3 sequences were found in common.

Profiling of TCR beta VDJ combinations and CDR3 sequences used genomic DNA as template. MiXCR, applied by TCRdb to the reads, yields one record per CDR3 protein. The sample yields 150,000 to 200,000 distinct CDR3 sequences, roughly 48% seen once. Germline-derived CDR1 and CDR2 are SGHVS and FQNEAQ. Trimming cost V 0 bases and J 10 bases, with 12 bases left between them. The CDR3 length is 13 residues. The sample holds many counts of this clonotype. Its antigen is unidentified. Patients picked for sequencing had shown CD8+CD57+ cell expansion detected by flow cytometry. No therapy had been given to the patients at the time of blood sampling.

The chain recombines TRBV7-8 with TRBJ1-1; perhaps TRBD1 as D (5 bases). The sequence derives from a human donor with aplastic anemia. The sequencing sample was made of sorted CD4+, CD8+, or CD8+CD57+ T cells (not recorded which) from PBMCs. The CDR3 nucleotides are TGTGCCAGCAGCTTAGCGTCGGGGCAGGTAGCTTTCTTT. This sequence encodes CASSLASGQVAFF.